This T cell receptor (beta chain) was recorded in a study of OX40 agonist ivuxolimab in advanced cancers. Regarding the study in general: Ivuxolimab was an agonistic, fully human IgG2 monoclonal antibody directed against OX40 (CD134), a costimulatory receptor. Intravenous ivuxolimab was administered to patients every 2 weeks at six dose levels: 0.01, 0.1, 0.3, 1.5, 3 and 10 mg/kg. Among the approximately 50 dose-escalation patients, around 20 had hepatocellular carcinoma, approximately 15 melanoma, 9 renal cell carcinoma and 9 head and neck cancer. The dose-escalation cohort was 82.7% male with a mean age of approximately 60 years, ranging from about 20 to 85. Patients were allowed to have had prior anti-PD-1, anti-PD-L1 or anti-CTLA-4 therapy, and around 40% of the dose-escalation patients had previously received checkpoint inhibitors. Partial responses occurred in three dose-escalation patients: two with cutaneous melanoma and one with hepatocellular carcinoma. The purpose of peripheral TCRbeta sequencing was to test whether ivuxolimab changed TCR sequence diversity and led to clonal T-cell expansion. The paper reports the monotherapy dose-escalation portion (N ≈ 50 patients) of the phase I ivuxolimab trial. What the study reported, not specific to this receptor: Antigen specificity was not determined for the clonally expanded peripheral T cells. In the 0.1-3.0 mg/kg groups, partial responders had among the lowest normalized peripheral clonal expansion, particularly in CD8+ T cells. At doses from 0.1 to 3.0 mg/kg, clonal expansion was seen in both CD4+ and CD8+ blood T cells between baseline and week 6. Low levels of normalized T-cell clonal expansion were also seen in some patients who did not respond. After ivuxolimab, expanded clones were on average more numerous among CD8+ T cells than among CD4+ T cells.

Genomic DNA was isolated from the sorted cells so that the TCRbeta CDR3 region could be sequenced. The immunoSEQ Assay was used to sequence the TCRbeta CDR3 regions. As stored in TCRdb, this immuneACCESS dataset retains in-frame rearrangements with V and J assigned. A fraction of the clones does not appear; measured against another copy, unresolved V genes explain less than half of the discrepancy, and the remainder lacks a known reason. This sample has about 45,000 clones in its table, and about 89% of those were observed once. The top ten hold around 17% of the sample. In the case of this clone: The specificity of this receptor is unknown. The record has no base qualities; no much larger clone is one base away. Different DNA sequences within this sample yield the same CDR3.

The trial excluded patients who had a history of autoimmune disease or who were on systemic immunosuppression. Peripheral blood for TCR sequencing was collected from all dose cohorts at baseline, on cycle 4 day 1, and on cycle 7 day 1. Samples were obtained from an open-label, multicenter, first-in-human phase I dose-escalation trial of ivuxolimab. Adults with locally advanced or metastatic head and neck squamous cell, hepatocellular, melanoma or renal cell carcinoma were enrolled in the trial. CD4+ and CD8+ T cells were sorted separately from peripheral blood before TCR sequencing. Its CDR3 holds 11 amino acids, cysteine through phenylalanine. Left in the record is the CDR3 DNA by itself, 33 bases read in frame from the first base. V is cut by 6 bases and J by 2 bases, and the space between the germline ends is 8 bases. From the germline V gene (reference sequence), CDR1 is DFQATT and CDR2 is SNEGSKA.

The sequence derives from an adult with an advanced solid tumor such as melanoma, head and neck, liver or kidney cancer. The V gene is TRBV20-1 and the J gene is TRBJ2-7; TRBD2 is perhaps the D gene, given 5 matching bases. This material consisted of CD4+ or CD8+ T cells sorted from blood, taken in a trial of the OX40 agonist ivuxolimab. The DNA is as follows: TGCAGTGCCCCCGGGACCTACGAGCAGTACTTC. The resulting protein is CSAPGTYEQYF.